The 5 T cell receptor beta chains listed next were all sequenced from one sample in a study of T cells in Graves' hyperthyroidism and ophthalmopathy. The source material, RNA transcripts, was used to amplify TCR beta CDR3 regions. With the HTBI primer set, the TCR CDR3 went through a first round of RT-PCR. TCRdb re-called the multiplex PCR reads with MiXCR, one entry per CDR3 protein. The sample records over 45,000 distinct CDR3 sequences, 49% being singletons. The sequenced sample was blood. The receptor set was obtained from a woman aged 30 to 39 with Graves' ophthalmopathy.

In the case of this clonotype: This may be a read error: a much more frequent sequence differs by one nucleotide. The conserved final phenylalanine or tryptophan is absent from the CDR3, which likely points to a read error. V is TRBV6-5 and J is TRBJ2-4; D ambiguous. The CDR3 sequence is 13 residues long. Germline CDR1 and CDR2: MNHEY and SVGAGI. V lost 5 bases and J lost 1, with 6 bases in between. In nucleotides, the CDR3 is TGTGCCAGCAGTCCAGGCGCCAAAAACATTCAGTACCTC. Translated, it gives CASSPGAKNIQYL.

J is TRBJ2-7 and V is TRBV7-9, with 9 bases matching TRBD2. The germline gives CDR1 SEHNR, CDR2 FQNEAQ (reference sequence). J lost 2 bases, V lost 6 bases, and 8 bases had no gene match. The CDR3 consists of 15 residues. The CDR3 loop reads CASRSSGSDAYEQYF. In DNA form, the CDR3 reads TGTGCCAGCAGAAGTAGCGGGAGCGACGCCTACGAGCAGTACTTC. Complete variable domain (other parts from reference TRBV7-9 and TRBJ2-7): DTGVSQNPRHKITKRGQNVTFRCDPISEHNRLYWYRQTLGQGPEFLTYFQNEAQLEKSRLLSDRFSAERPKGSFSTLEIQRTEQGDSAMYLCASRSSGSDAYEQYFGPGTRLTVT.

The CDR3 region is CASSITGGSYNEQFF. CDR3 in DNA: TGTGCCAGCAGCATCACCGGGGGCTCCTACAATGAGCAGTTCTTC. The chain recombines TRBV7-2 with TRBJ2-1; maybe TRBD2 (6 bases). CDR1 and CDR2 (germline): SGHTA, FQGNSA. This CDR3 is built from 15 residues. V dropped 5 bases and J dropped 0 bases, with 11 bases sitting between them. Together with reference TRBV7-2 and TRBJ2-1, the CDR3 gives the full variable domain: GAGVSQSPSNKVTEKGKDVELRCDPISGHTALYWYRQSLGQGLEFLIYFQGNSAPDKSGLPSDRFSAERTGGSVSTLTIQRTQQEDSAVYLCASSITGGSYNEQFFGPGTRLTVL.

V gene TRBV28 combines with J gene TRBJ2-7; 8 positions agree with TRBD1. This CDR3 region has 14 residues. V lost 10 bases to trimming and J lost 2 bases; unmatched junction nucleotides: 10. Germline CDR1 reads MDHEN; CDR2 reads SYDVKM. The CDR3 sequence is CATNRQGTAYEQYF. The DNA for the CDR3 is TGTGCCACCAACCGACAGGGGACCGCCTACGAGCAGTACTTC.

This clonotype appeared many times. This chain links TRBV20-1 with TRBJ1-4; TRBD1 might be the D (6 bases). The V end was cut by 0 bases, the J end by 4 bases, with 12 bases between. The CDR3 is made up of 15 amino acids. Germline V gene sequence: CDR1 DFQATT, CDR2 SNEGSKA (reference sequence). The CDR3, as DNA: TGCAGTGCTAGAGATGACGGACAGAATAATGAAAAACTGTTTTTT. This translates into CSARDDGQNNEKLFF.